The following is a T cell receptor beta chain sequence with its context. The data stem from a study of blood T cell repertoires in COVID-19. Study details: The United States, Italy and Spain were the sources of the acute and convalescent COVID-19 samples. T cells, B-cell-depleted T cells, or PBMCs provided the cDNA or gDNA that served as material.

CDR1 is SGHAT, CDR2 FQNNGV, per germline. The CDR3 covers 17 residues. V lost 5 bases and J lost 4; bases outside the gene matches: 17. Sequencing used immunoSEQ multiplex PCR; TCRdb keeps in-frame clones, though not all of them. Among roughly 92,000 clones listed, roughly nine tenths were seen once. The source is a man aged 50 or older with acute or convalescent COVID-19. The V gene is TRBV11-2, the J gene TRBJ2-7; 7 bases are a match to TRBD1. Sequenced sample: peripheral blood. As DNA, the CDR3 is TGTGCCAGCAGCAAAACGACAGGGCAATTAACCCCTTACGAGCAGTACTTC. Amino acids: CASSKTTGQLTPYEQYF.